The clone carrying this TCR beta chain was seen ten or more times. Its matching antigen is unknown. These data are taken from a study of identical twins. A universal primer site was added by template switching, and unique molecular identifiers were carried by the cDNA. From the 5' RACE reads, TCRdb called clonotypes with MiXCR, one entry per CDR3 protein. The profile shows 1.5 million to 2 million distinct CDR3 sequences, roughly a third of them singletons. Study-wide results and caveats: Invariant T cells like MAIT and iNKT could partly confound the zero-insertion analyses.

Germline assignment: CDR1 MNHEY and CDR2 SVGAGI. The J segment lost 4 bases and the V segment lost 2 bases, leaving 7 bases of the junction unmatched. The CDR3 runs to 15 residues. This sequence originates from a newborn girl in good health. The rearrangement uses TRBV6-5 and TRBJ2-7, with 8 bases identical to TRBD1. Sample: cord blood. CDR3 region: CASSYRTGSEYEQYF. Written as DNA, the CDR3 is TGTGCCAGCAGTTACCGGACAGGGTCAGAGTACGAGCAGTACTTC.